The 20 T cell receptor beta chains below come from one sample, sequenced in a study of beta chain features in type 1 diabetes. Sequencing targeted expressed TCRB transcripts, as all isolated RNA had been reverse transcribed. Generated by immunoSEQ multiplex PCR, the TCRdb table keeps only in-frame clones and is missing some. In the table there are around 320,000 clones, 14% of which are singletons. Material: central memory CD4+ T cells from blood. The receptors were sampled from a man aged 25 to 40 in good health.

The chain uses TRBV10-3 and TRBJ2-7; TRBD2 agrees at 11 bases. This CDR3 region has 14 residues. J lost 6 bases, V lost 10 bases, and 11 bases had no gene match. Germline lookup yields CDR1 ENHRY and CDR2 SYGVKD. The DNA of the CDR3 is TGTGCCAGCACCGAGGACCTAGCGGGAGGCGAGCAGTACTTC. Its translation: CASTEDLAGGEQYF.

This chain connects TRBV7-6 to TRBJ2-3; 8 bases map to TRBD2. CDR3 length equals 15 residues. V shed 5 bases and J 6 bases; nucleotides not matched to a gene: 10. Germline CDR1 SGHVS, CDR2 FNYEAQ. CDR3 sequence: CASSKVGGAGDTQYF. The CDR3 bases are TGTGCCAGCAGCAAAGTCGGGGGGGCCGGGGATACGCAGTATTTT.

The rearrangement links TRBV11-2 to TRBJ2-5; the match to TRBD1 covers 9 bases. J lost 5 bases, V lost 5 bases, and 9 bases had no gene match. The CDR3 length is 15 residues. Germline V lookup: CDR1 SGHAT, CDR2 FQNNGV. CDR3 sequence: CASSRGQGPGETQYF. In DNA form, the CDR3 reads TGTGCCAGCAGCCGCGGACAGGGGCCGGGGGAGACCCAGTACTTC.

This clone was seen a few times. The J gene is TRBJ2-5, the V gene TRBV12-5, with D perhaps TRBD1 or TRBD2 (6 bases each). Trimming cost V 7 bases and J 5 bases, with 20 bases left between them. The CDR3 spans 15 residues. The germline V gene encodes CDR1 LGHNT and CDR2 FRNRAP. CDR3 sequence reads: CASEPPGGRGETQYF. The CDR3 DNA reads TGTGCTAGTGAACCGCCCGGGGGCCGAGGGGAGACCCAGTACTTC.

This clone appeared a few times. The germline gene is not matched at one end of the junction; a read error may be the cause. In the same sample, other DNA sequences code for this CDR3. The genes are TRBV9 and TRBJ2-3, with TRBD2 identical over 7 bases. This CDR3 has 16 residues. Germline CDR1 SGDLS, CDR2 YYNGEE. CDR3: CASSQGAAGSTDTQYF. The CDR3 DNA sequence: TGCGCCAGCAGCCAAGGAGCAGCGGGGAGCACAGATACGCAGTATTTT.

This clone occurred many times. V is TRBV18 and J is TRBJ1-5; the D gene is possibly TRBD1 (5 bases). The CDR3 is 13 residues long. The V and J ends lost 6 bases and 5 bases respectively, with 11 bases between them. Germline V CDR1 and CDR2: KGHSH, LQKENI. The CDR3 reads CASSGTQDQPQHF. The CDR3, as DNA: TGTGCCAGCTCCGGGACCCAAGATCAGCCCCAGCATTTT.

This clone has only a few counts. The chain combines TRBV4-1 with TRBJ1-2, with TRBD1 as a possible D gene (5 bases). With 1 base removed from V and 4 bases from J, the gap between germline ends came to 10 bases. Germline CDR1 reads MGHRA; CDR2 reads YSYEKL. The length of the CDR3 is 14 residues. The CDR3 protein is CASSQAQGGYGYTF. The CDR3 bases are TGCGCCAGCAGCCAAGCCCAGGGTGGCTATGGCTACACCTTC.

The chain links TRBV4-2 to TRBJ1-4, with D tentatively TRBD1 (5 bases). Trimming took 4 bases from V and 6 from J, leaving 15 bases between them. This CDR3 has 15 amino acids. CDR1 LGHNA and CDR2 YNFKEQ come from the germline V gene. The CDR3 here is CASSPAGGGDEKLFF. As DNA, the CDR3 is TGTGCCAGCAGCCCGGCTGGGGGTGGGGATGAAAAACTGTTTTTT.

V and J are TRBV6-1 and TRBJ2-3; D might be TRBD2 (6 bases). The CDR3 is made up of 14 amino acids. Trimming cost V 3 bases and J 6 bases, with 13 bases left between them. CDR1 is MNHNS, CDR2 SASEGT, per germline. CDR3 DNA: TGTGCCAGCAGTGAGCGGGATGTCGGTGATACGCAGTATTTT. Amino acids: CASSERDVGDTQYF.

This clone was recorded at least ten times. CDR3 sequence: CASSLGPGGTQYF. For the CDR3, the DNA is TGTGCCAGCAGCTTAGGACCCGGAGGTACGCAGTATTTT. The chain employs TRBV7-2 and TRBJ2-3; maybe TRBD2 (5 bases). V shed 1 base and J shed 8 bases, with 10 bases lying between them. Germline V lookup: CDR1 SGHTA, CDR2 FQGNSA. There are 13 residues in the CDR3. Using reference TRBV7-2 and TRBJ2-3 for the parts outside the CDR3, the full variable domain is GAGVSQSPSNKVTEKGKDVELRCDPISGHTALYWYRQSLGQGLEFLIYFQGNSAPDKSGLPSDRFSAERTGGSVSTLTIQRTQQEDSAVYLCASSLGPGGTQYFGPGTRLTVL.

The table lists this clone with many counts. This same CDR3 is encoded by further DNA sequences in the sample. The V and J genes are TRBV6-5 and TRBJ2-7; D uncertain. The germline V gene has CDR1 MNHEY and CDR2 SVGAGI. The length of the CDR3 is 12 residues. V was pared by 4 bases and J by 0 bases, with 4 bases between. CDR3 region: CASSSSSYEQYV. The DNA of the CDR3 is TGTGCCAGCAGTTCGAGCTCCTACGAGCAGTACGTC.

The CDR3 region is CASSLSGRSYGYTF. CDR3 DNA: TGTGCCAGCAGCCTTAGCGGACGGAGCTATGGCTACACCTTC. The chain recombines TRBV11-3 with TRBJ1-2; D remains ambiguous. The CDR3 totals 14 residues. V gave up 5 bases and J gave up 4 bases, with 14 bases separating them. Germline V gene data show CDR1 as SGHNT and CDR2 as YENEEA.

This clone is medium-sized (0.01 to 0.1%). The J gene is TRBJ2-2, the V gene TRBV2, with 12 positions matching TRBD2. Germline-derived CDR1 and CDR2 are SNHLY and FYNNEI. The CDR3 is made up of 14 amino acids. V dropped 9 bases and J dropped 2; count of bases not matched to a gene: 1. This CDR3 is CASGLAGNTGELFF. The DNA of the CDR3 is TGTGCCAGTGGACTAGCGGGAAACACCGGGGAGCTGTTTTTT.

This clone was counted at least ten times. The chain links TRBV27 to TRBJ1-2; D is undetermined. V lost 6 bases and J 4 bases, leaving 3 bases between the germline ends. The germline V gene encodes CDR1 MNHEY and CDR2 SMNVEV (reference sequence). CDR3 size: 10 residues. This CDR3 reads CASRTYGYTF. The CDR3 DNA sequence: TGTGCCAGCAGGACCTATGGCTACACCTTC.

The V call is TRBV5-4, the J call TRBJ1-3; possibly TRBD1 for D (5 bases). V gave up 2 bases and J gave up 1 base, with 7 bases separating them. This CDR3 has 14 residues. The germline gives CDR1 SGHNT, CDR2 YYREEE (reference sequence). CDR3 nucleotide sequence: TGTGCCAGCAGCTTTGAGGGGTCTGGAAACACCATATATTTT. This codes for CASSFEGSGNTIYF.

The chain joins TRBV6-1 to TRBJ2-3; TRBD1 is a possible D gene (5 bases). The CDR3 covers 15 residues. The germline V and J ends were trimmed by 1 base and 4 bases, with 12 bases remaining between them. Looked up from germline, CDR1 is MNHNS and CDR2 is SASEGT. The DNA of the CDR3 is TGTGCCAGCAGTGAAGTGGACACGGCTGCAGATACGCAGTATTTT. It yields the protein CASSEVDTAADTQYF.

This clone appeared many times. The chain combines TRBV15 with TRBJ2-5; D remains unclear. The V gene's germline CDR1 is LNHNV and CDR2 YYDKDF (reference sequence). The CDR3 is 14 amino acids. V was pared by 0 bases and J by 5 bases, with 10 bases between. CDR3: CATSRERSWETQYF. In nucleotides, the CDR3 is TGTGCCACCAGCAGAGAGCGGAGCTGGGAGACCCAGTACTTC.

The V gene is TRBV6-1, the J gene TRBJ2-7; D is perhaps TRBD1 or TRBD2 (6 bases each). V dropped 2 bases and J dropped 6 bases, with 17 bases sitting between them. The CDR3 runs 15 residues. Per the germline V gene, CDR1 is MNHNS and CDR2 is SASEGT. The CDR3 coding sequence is TGTGCCAGCAGTGAACATTTGGGGGGCGCATTCGAGCAGTACGTC. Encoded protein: CASSEHLGGAFEQYV.

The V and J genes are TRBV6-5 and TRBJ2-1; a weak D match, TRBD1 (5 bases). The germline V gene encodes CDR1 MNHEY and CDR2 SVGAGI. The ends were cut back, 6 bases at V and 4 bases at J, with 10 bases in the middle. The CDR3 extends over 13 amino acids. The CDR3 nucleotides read TGTGCCAGCAGAACGCGACAGTACAATGAGCAGTTCTTC. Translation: CASRTRQYNEQFF.

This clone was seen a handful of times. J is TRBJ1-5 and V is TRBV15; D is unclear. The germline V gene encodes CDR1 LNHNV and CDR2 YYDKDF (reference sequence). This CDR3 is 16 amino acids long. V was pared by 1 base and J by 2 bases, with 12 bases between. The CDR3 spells CATSRGDIGGNQPQHF. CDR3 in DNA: TGTGCCACCAGCAGAGGTGATATTGGGGGCAATCAGCCCCAGCATTTT.